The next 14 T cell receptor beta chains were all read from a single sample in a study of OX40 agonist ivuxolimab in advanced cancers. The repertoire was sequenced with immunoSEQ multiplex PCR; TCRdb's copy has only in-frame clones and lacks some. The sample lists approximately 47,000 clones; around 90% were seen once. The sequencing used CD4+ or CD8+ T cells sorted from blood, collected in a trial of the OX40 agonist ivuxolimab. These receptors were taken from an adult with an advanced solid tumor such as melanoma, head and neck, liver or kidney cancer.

Here the CDR3 DNA reads TGTGCCAGCAGCGCGGGTGATCAGGGCAATCAGCCCCAGCATTTT. Its protein is CASSAGDQGNQPQHF. This chain connects TRBV7-9 to TRBJ1-5; D gene uncertain. The CDR3 loop spans 15 amino acids. The germline gives CDR1 SEHNR, CDR2 FQNEAQ (reference sequence). Trimming shortened V by 5 bases and J by 2 bases, and 13 bases separated the two germline ends.

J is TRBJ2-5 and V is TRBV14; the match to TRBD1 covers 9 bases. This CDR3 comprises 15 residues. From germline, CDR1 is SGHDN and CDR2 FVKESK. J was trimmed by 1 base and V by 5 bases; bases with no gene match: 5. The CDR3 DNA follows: TGTGCCAGCAGCGCTACAGGGGGCAGCCAAGAGACCCAGTACTTC. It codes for CASSATGGSQETQYF.

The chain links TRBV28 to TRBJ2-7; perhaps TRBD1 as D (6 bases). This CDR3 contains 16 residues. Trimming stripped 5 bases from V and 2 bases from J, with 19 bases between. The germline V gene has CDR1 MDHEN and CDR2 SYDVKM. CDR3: CASSPIDRRPTYEQYV. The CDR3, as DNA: TGTGCCAGCAGTCCCATCGACAGGAGACCTACCTACGAGCAGTACGTC.

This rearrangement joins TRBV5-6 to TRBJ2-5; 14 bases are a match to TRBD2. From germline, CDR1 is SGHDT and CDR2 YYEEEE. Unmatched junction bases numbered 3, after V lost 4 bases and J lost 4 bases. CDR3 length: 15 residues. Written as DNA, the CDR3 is TGTGCCAGCAGCCAGGGACTAGCGGGGGCAGAGACCCAGTACTTC. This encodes CASSQGLAGAETQYF. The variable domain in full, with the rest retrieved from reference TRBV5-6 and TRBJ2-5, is DAGVTQSPTHLIKTRGQQVTLRCSPKSGHDTVSWYQQALGQGPQFIFQYYEEEERQRGNFPDRFSGHQFPNYSSELNVNALLLGDSALYLCASSQGLAGAETQYFGPGTRLLVL.

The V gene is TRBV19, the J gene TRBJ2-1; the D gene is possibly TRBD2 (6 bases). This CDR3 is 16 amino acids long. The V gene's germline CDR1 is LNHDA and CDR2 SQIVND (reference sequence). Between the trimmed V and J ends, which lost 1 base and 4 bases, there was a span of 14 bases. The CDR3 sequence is CASSIVLGRGYNEQFF. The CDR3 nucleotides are TGTGCCAGTAGTATAGTCTTGGGACGGGGGTACAATGAGCAGTTCTTC.

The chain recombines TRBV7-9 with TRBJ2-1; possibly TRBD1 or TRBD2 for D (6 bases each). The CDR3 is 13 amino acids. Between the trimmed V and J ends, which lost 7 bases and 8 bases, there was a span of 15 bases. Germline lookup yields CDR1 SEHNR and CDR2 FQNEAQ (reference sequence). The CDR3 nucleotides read TGTGCCAGCACCAGAAACAGGGAGGATGAGCAGTTCTTC. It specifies CASTRNREDEQFF.

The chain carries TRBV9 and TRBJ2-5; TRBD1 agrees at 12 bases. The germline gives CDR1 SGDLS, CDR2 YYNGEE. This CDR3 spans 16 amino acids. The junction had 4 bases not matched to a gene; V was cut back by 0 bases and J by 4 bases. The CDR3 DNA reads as TGTGCCAGCAGCGTAGAGGGACAGGGGGCGTCAGAGACCCAGTACTTC. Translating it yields CASSVEGQGASETQYF. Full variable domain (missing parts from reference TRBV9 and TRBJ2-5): DSGVTQTPKHLITATGQRVTLRCSPRSGDLSVYWYQQSLDQGLQFLIQYYNGEERAKGNILERFSAQQFPDLHSELNLSSLELGDSALYFCASSVEGQGASETQYFGPGTRLLVL.

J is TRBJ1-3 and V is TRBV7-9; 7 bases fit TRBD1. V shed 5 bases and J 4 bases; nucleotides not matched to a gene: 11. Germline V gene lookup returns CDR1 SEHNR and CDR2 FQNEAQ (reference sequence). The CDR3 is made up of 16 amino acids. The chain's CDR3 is CASSPRDRQSGNTIYF. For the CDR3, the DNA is TGTGCCAGCAGCCCAAGGGACAGACAATCGGGAAACACCATATATTTT. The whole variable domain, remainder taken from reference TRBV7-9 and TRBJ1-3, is DTGVSQNPRHKITKRGQNVTFRCDPISEHNRLYWYRQTLGQGPEFLTYFQNEAQLEKSRLLSDRFSAERPKGSFSTLEIQRTEQGDSAMYLCASSPRDRQSGNTIYFGEGSWLTVV.

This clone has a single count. The CDR3 DNA follows: TGCGCCAGCAGCCAAGTCCCAGTGAACACTGAAGCTTTCTTT. Its protein product is CASSQVPVNTEAFF. The chain carries TRBV4-1 and TRBJ1-1; D is unresolved. Germline lookup yields CDR1 MGHRA and CDR2 YSYEKL. V was shortened by 1 base and J by 0 bases, with 6 bases between the two germline ends. This CDR3 comprises 14 residues.

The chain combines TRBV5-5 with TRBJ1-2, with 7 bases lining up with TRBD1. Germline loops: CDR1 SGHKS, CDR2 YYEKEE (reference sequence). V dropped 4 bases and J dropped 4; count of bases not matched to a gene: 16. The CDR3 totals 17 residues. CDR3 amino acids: CASSGWDRTKLLYGYTF. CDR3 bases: TGTGCCAGCAGCGGGTGGGACAGAACTAAACTACTCTATGGCTACACCTTC.

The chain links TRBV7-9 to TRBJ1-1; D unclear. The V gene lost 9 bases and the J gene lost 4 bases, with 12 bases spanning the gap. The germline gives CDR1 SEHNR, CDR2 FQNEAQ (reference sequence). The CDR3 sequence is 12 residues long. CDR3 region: CASGQVLTEAFF. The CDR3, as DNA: TGTGCCAGTGGTCAGGTTCTCACTGAAGCTTTCTTT.

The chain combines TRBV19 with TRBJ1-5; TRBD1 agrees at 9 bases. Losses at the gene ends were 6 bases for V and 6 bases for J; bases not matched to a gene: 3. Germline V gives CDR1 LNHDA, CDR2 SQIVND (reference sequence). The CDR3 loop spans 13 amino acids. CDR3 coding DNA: TGTGCCAGTAGACAGGGGGCAAGTCAGCCCCAGCATTTT. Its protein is CASRQGASQPQHF. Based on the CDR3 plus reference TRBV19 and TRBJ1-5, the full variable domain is DGGITQSPKYLFRKEGQNVTLSCEQNLNHDAMYWYRQDPGQGLRLIYYSQIVNDFQKGDIAEGYSVSREKKESFPLTVTSAQKNPTAFYLCASRQGASQPQHFGDGTRLSIL.

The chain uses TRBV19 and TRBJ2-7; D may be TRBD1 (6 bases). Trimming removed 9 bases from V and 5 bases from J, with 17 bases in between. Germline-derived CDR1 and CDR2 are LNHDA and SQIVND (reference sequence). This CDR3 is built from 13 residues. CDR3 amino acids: CARENGQSHEQYV. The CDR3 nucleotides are TGTGCCAGAGAGAATGGACAGTCCCACGAGCAGTACGTC.

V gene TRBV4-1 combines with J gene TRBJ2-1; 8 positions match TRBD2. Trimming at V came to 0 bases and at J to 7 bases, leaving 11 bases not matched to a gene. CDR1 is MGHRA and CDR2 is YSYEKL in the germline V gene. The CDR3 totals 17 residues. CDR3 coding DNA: TGCGCCAGCAGCCAAGAAGGGACGTCGGGGGGGCTAAATGAGCAGTTCTTC. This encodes CASSQEGTSGGLNEQFF.